This passage covers 29 T cell receptor beta chains from one sample sequenced in a study of T-cell reconstitution after alpha-beta-depleted transplantation in children. Molecular barcoding with unique molecular identifiers was used for the TCRbeta library. TCRdb reanalysed the PCR reads using MiXCR and keeps one entry per CDR3 protein. This sample has 90,000 to 100,000 distinct CDR3 sequences, with approximately 12% found just once. Sequencing was performed on PBMCs from the stem cell graft donor, taken from the stem cell graft. The receptors here all came from a human donor who donated a stem cell graft to a child with inherited bone marrow failure.

With respect to this clonotype: Just one base apart from a much larger clone, this may be a read error. The chain couples TRBV28 to TRBJ2-7; no clear D gene. With 6 bases removed from V and 0 bases from J, the gap between germline ends came to 15 bases. Germline V gene sequence: CDR1 MDHEN, CDR2 SYDVKM. CDR3 size: 15 residues. The DNA of the CDR3 is TGTGCCAGCAGCCGCATGCTCCGGTCCTCCTACGAGCAGTACTTC. Protein: CASSRMLRSSYEQYF.

Ten or more counts support this clonotype. J is TRBJ2-7 and V is TRBV12-5, with 9 bases fitting TRBD1. The CDR3 sequence is 14 residues long. The junction had 7 bases not matched to a gene; V was cut back by 4 bases and J by 6 bases. Germline CDR1 is LGHNT and CDR2 is FRNRAP. The CDR3 bases are TGTGCTAGTGGTTCAATGGGACAGGGAGTCGAGCAGTACTTC. Its protein product is CASGSMGQGVEQYF.

The table lists this clonotype with many counts. The V gene is TRBV12-3 or TRBV12-4, the J gene TRBJ2-7; the D gene is possibly TRBD2 (6 bases). The CDR3 spans 14 residues. The germline V and J ends were trimmed by 3 bases and 4 bases, with 13 bases remaining between them. CDR3 residues: CASSLEEGLYEQYF. The CDR3 bases are TGTGCCAGCAGTTTGGAGGAGGGGCTTTACGAGCAGTACTTC.

The chain combines TRBV18 with TRBJ1-1; unclear D gene. Per germline, CDR1 KGHSH and CDR2 LQKENI. This CDR3 has 14 amino acids. V was trimmed by 2 bases and J by 1 base, leaving 8 bases between them. As DNA, the CDR3 is TGTGCCAGCTCACCAATGGCAGCGAACACTGAAGCTTTCTTT. It is translated as CASSPMAANTEAFF. The complete variable domain, with remaining parts taken from reference TRBV18 and TRBJ1-1, reads NAGVMQNPRHLVRRRGQEARLRCSPMKGHSHVYWYRQLPEEGLKFMVYLQKENIIDESGMPKERFSAEFPKEGPSILRIQQVVRGDSAAYFCASSPMAANTEAFFGQGTRLTVV.

This clonotype has a count of ten or more. Sequence at one end of the junction differs from germline and may be a read error. This chain links TRBV20-1 with TRBJ2-5; D possibly corresponds to TRBD2 (7 bases). Germline CDR1 and CDR2: DFQATT and SNEGSKA (reference sequence). The CDR3 totals 14 residues. The CDR3 bases are TGCAGTGTTGAGGGTACGGGGGGCCAAGCGACCCAGTACTTC. It encodes CSVEGTGGQATQYF.

This clonotype was counted many times. The CDR3 loop reads CSARGTSGVYNEQFF. As DNA, the CDR3 is TGCAGTGCTAGAGGGACTAGCGGGGTCTACAATGAGCAGTTCTTC. This sequence joins TRBV20-1 and TRBJ2-1; 12 nucleotides align to TRBD2. This CDR3 is built from 15 residues. Losses at the gene ends were 1 base for V and 3 bases for J; bases not matched to a gene: 1. The germline CDR1 and CDR2 sequences are DFQATT and SNEGSKA (reference sequence).

This clonotype occurred many times. This chain links TRBV5-1 with TRBJ1-1, with 9 bases fitting TRBD1. J gave up 4 bases and V 5 bases, and 9 bases lay outside the gene matches. CDR3 length: 15 residues. Germline V gene data show CDR1 as SGHRS and CDR2 as YFSETQ. In DNA form, the CDR3 reads TGCGCCAGCAGTGTTGTTCAGACAGGGGGCACTGAAGCTTTCTTT. Its protein product is CASSVVQTGGTEAFF.

This clonotype was recorded at least ten times. The chain joins TRBV20-1 to TRBJ2-4, with D maybe TRBD2 (5 bases). The germline V gene has CDR1 DFQATT and CDR2 SNEGSKA (reference sequence). The CDR3 runs to 10 residues. V dropped 6 bases and J dropped 8 bases, with 8 bases sitting between them. The CDR3 loop reads CSAQRDIQYF. In nucleotides, the CDR3 is TGCAGTGCACAGAGGGACATTCAGTACTTC.

The J gene is TRBJ2-1, the V gene TRBV5-5, with D possibly matching TRBD1 (6 bases). The CDR3 has 13 amino acids. In germline, CDR1 is SGHKS, CDR2 YYEKEE (reference sequence). Deletions cut 2 bases from V and 9 bases from J, with 12 bases between. The CDR3 spells CASSLKQGSEQFF. CDR3 nucleotide sequence: TGTGCCAGCAGCTTAAAACAGGGTAGTGAGCAGTTCTTC.

This clonotype was seen repeatedly, ten times or more. The chain is built from TRBV6-5 and TRBJ2-7; a weak D match, TRBD2 (5 bases). CDR3 length: 14 residues. Germline assignment: CDR1 MNHEY and CDR2 SVGAGI. V lost 4 bases to trimming and J lost 3 bases, with 13 bases between them. CDR3 in amino acids: CASSFRGKGYEQYF. CDR3 sequence (DNA): TGTGCCAGCAGTTTCCGGGGAAAGGGCTACGAGCAGTACTTC.

This clonotype was picked up many times. The chain recombines TRBV6-7 with TRBJ1-1, with D unresolved. TRBV6-7 is assigned to the ORF class and has an uncertain function. The CDR3 is made up of 12 amino acids. V was shortened by 0 bases and J by 7 bases, with 6 bases between the two germline ends. In nucleotides, the CDR3 is TGTGCCAGCAGTTACTCCCAGATTGAAGCTTTCTTT. Its protein product is CASSYSQIEAFF.

This clonotype was seen repeatedly, ten times or more. This sequence joins TRBV7-2 and TRBJ2-3; D gene unclear. Looked up from germline, CDR1 is SGHTA and CDR2 is FQGNSA. CDR3 length: 14 amino acids. Trimming pared 5 bases from V and 3 bases from J, leaving 12 bases between. CDR3 protein: CASSPHGITDTQYF. Written as DNA, the CDR3 is TGTGCCAGCAGCCCGCATGGGATTACAGATACGCAGTATTTT.

This chain joins TRBV7-3 and TRBJ2-2, with 8 nucleotides matching TRBD1. V was clipped by 5 bases and J by 6 bases; unmatched bases: 8. This CDR3 has 15 residues. From germline, CDR1 is SGHTA and CDR2 FQGTGA. For the CDR3, the DNA is TGTGCCAGCAGCCCCCCAGGGGGCCAGGCCGGGGAGCTGTTTTTT. It translates to CASSPPGGQAGELFF.

This clonotype was recorded many times. The chain recombines TRBV5-1 with TRBJ1-6; TRBD1 matches at 8 bases. V shed 2 bases and J 8 bases; nucleotides not matched to a gene: 6. Germline CDR1 and CDR2: SGHRS and YFSETQ. The CDR3 runs to 15 residues. Written as DNA, the CDR3 is TGCGCCAGCAGCTTATGGACAGGGTCGGATTCACCCCTCCACTTT. Amino acid sequence: CASSLWTGSDSPLHF.

This clonotype has just a few counts. This chain uses TRBV30 with TRBJ2-7, with 8 bases identical to TRBD1. The V segment lost 5 bases and the J segment 4 bases; nucleotides outside the gene matches: 7. This CDR3 contains 13 residues. Germline assignment: CDR1 GTSNPN and CDR2 SVGIG (reference sequence). The CDR3 sequence is CAWETGEGYEQYF. DNA of the CDR3: TGTGCCTGGGAGACAGGGGAAGGGTACGAGCAGTACTTC.

This clonotype came up many times. The chain uses TRBV7-2 and TRBJ2-7, with D perhaps matching TRBD1 (6 bases). Trimming cost V 5 bases and J 2 bases, with 10 bases left between them. CDR3 length: 13 amino acids. Looked up from germline, CDR1 is SGHTA and CDR2 is FQGNSA. For the CDR3, the DNA is TGTGCCAGCAGCATCGACAGGACCTACGAGCAGTACTTC. It codes for CASSIDRTYEQYF.

This clonotype was seen ten or more times. This rearrangement joins TRBV20-1 to TRBJ2-5; D gene unclear. The CDR3 extends over 13 amino acids. V was clipped by 4 bases and J by 0 bases, with 9 bases between them. Germline CDR1 and CDR2: DFQATT and SNEGSKA (reference sequence). As DNA, the CDR3 is TGCAGTGCTACGGATTATAACCAAGAGACCCAGTACTTC. Translation: CSATDYNQETQYF.

In this sample, this clonotype turned up many times. This rearrangement joins TRBV2 to TRBJ2-7; either TRBD1 or TRBD2 may supply D (5 bases each). CDR1 SNHLY and CDR2 FYNNEI come from the germline V gene. The CDR3 is 13 residues long. Trimming removed 0 bases from V and 2 bases from J, with 5 bases in between. The CDR3 bases are TGTGCCAGCAGTGAAGCGGGGGCCTACGAGCAGTACTTC. This translates into CASSEAGAYEQYF.

CDR3 DNA: TGTGCCAGCAGCCCAATAGCGGGAGCCCACAATGAGCAGTTCTTC. As protein: CASSPIAGAHNEQFF. V gene TRBV13 combines with J gene TRBJ2-1, with 9 bases identical to TRBD2. The germline CDR1 and CDR2 sequences are PRHDT and FYEKMQ (reference sequence). The CDR3 totals 15 residues. J gave up 5 bases and V 5 bases, and 7 bases lay outside the gene matches. Full variable domain (remainder filled in from reference TRBV13 and TRBJ2-1): AAGVIQSPRHLIKEKRETATLKCYPIPRHDTVYWYQQGPGQDPQFLISFYEKMQSDKGSIPDRFSAQQFSDYHSELNMSSLELGDSALYFCASSPIAGAHNEQFFGPGTRLTVL.

This clonotype has a count of ten or more. The chain joins TRBV20-1 to TRBJ2-1; 8 bases align to TRBD2. V shed 0 bases and J 2 bases; nucleotides not matched to a gene: 12. Germline V gives CDR1 DFQATT, CDR2 SNEGSKA (reference sequence). The CDR3 sequence is 18 residues long. The chain's CDR3 is CSARDQVSVAGPYNEQFF. The CDR3 DNA reads as TGCAGTGCTAGAGATCAGGTTTCAGTAGCGGGGCCCTACAATGAGCAGTTCTTC.

In its sample, this clonotype was seen many times. The chain carries TRBV4-2 and TRBJ2-6, with D unresolved. The CDR3 spans 14 residues. The germline V gene encodes CDR1 LGHNA and CDR2 YNFKEQ. V lost 7 bases and J 0 bases, leaving 7 bases between the germline ends. The CDR3 coding sequence is TGTGCCAGCACCTCCAACTCTGGGGCCAACGTCCTGACTTTC. As protein: CASTSNSGANVLTF.

This clonotype was seen repeatedly, ten times or more. This chain links TRBV5-1 with TRBJ1-1; TRBD1 aligns across 8 bases. This CDR3 contains 15 residues. V shed 4 bases and J 1 base; nucleotides not matched to a gene: 6. The germline V gene encodes CDR1 SGHRS and CDR2 YFSETQ. The CDR3 bases are TGCGCCAGCAGCCTGGGAGGGACAGGGAACACTGAAGCTTTCTTT. It yields the protein CASSLGGTGNTEAFF.

The chain uses TRBV11-2 and TRBJ2-1, with a weak D call TRBD2 (6 bases). CDR1 SGHAT and CDR2 FQNNGV come from the germline V gene. Trimming removed 5 bases from V and 7 bases from J, with 9 bases in between. This CDR3 has 12 residues. DNA for the CDR3: TGTGCCAGCAGCGGGAGGTGGAATGAGCAGTTCTTC. This translates into CASSGRWNEQFF. The whole variable domain, filled in from reference TRBV11-2 and TRBJ2-1, reads EAGVAQSPRYKIIEKRQSVAFWCNPISGHATLYWYQQILGQGPKLLIQFQNNGVVDDSQLPKDRFSAERLKGVDSTLKIQPAKLEDSAVYLCASSGRWNEQFFGPGTRLTVL.

In its sample, this clonotype was seen many times. The gene calls are TRBV4-3 and TRBJ1-4, with D hard to call. This CDR3 is built from 18 residues. Germline V lookup: CDR1 LGHNA, CDR2 YSLEER. With 0 bases removed from V and 0 bases from J, the gap between germline ends came to 14 bases. This CDR3 reads CASSQDPLSFATNEKLFF. CDR3 nucleotide sequence: TGCGCCAGCAGCCAAGACCCGCTCAGTTTCGCAACTAATGAAAAACTGTTTTTT.

There are many counts of this clonotype. The chain joins TRBV19 to TRBJ1-5; TRBD1 might be the D (5 bases). V was shortened by 5 bases and J by 5 bases, with 13 bases between the two germline ends. CDR3 length: 14 amino acids. Germline CDR1 is LNHDA and CDR2 is SQIVND (reference sequence). The CDR3: CASSLGGGYQPQHF. The CDR3 region has the DNA TGTGCCAGTAGTCTCGGGGGAGGGTATCAGCCCCAGCATTTT.

This clonotype appeared many times. This rearrangement joins TRBV20-1 to TRBJ2-7, with a tentative D call TRBD2 (5 bases). Trimming took 3 bases from V and 2 from J, leaving 11 bases between them. This CDR3 has 13 amino acids. The germline CDR1 and CDR2 sequences are DFQATT and SNEGSKA (reference sequence). CDR3 sequence reads: CSASIPGTYEQYF. CDR3 bases: TGCAGTGCTAGCATTCCGGGGACCTACGAGCAGTACTTC.

This clonotype has ten or more counts. The chain is built from TRBV20-1 and TRBJ2-7, with TRBD2 matching over 9 bases. J lost 6 bases, V lost 3 bases, and 6 bases had no gene match. CDR1 is DFQATT and CDR2 is SNEGSKA in the germline V gene (reference sequence). The CDR3 runs to 13 residues. In DNA, the CDR3 is TGCAGTGCTAGTAAAGCGGGAGGAGGCGAGCAGTACTTC. It translates to CSASKAGGGEQYF.

This clonotype was counted many times. The CDR3 reads CSARSPSSGANVLTF. For the CDR3, the DNA is TGCAGTGCTAGATCCCCAAGCTCTGGGGCCAACGTCCTGACTTTC. V gene TRBV20-1 combines with J gene TRBJ2-6; no definite D call. Trimming cost V 2 bases and J 0 bases, with 8 bases left between them. The germline gives CDR1 DFQATT, CDR2 SNEGSKA (reference sequence). The CDR3 is 15 amino acids.

This clonotype was recorded many times. The chain joins TRBV28 to TRBJ2-2, with a weak D call TRBD1 (6 bases). The CDR3 covers 17 residues. The germline V gene encodes CDR1 MDHEN and CDR2 SYDVKM. Trimming removed 3 bases from V and 4 bases from J, with 18 bases in between. The chain's CDR3 is CASSFLLGGVGTGELFF. Written as DNA, the CDR3 is TGTGCCAGCAGTTTCCTCCTTGGGGGCGTCGGCACCGGGGAGCTGTTTTTT.